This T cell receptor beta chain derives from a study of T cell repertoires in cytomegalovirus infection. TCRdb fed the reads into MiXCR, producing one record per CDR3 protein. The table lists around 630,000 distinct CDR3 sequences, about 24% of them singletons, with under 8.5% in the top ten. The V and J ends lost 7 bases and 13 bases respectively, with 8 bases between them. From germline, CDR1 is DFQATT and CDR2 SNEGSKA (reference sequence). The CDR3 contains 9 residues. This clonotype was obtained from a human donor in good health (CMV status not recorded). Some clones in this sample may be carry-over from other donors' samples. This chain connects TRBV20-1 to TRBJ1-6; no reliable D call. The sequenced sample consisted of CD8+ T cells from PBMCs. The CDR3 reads CSGADPLHF. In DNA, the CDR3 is TGCAGTGGGGCGGATCCCCTCCACTTT.